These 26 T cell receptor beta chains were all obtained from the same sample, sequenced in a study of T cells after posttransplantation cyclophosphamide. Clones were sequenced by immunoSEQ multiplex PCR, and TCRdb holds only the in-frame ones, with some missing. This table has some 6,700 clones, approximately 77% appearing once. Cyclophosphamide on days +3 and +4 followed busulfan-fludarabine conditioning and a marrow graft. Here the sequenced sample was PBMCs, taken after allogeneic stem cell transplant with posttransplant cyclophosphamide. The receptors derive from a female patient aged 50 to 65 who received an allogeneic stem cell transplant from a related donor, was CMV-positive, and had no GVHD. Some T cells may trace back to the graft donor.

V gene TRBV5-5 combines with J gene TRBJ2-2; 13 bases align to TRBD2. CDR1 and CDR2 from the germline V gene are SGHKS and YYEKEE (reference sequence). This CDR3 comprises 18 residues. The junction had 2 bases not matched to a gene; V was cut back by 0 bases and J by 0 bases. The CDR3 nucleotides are TGTGCCAGCAGCTTGGGACTAGCGGGGGGATCGAACACCGGGGAGCTGTTTTTT. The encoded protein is CASSLGLAGGSNTGELFF.

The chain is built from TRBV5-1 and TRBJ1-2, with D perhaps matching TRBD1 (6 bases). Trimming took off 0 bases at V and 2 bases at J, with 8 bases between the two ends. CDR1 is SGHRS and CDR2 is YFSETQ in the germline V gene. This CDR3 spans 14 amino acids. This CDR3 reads CASSLEQGNYGYTF. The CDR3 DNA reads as TGCGCCAGCAGCTTGGAACAGGGCAACTATGGCTACACCTTC.

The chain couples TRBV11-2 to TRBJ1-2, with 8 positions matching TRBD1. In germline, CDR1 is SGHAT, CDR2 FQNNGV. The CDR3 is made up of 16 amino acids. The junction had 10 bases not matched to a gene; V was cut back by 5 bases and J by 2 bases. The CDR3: CASSPRTGNLNYGYTF. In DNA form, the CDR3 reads TGTGCCAGCAGCCCCCGGACAGGGAATCTCAACTATGGCTACACCTTC.

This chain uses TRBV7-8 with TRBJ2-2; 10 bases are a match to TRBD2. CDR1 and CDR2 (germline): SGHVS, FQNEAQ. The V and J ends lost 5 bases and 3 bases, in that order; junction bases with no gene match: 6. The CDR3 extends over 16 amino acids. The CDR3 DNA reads TGTGCCAGCAGCCAACTAGCGGGGAGCGACACCGGGGAGCTGTTTTTT. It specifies CASSQLAGSDTGELFF.

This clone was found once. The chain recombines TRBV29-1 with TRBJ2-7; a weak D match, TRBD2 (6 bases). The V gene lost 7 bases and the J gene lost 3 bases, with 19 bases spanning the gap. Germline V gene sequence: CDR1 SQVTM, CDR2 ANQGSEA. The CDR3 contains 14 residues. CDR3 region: CSGQNRGTDYEQYF. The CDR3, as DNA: TGCAGCGGTCAAAATCGGGGGACTGACTACGAGCAGTACTTC.

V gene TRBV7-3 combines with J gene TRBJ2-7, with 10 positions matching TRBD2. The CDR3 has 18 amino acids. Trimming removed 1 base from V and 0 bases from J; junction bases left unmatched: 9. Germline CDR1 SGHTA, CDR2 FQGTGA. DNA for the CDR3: TGTGCCAGCAGCTTAATCCCCTCCACTAGCGGGGCCTCCTACGAGCAGTACTTC. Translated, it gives CASSLIPSTSGASYEQYF.

CDR3 sequence reads: CASSVLPSMEDTQYF. DNA for the CDR3: TGTGCCAGCAGTGTACTCCCCTCCATGGAGGATACGCAGTATTTT. The J gene is TRBJ2-3, the V gene TRBV2, with D hard to call. Germline CDR1 is SNHLY and CDR2 is FYNNEI. This CDR3 is built from 15 residues. Trimming left V 4 bases short and J 6 bases short, with 17 bases between.

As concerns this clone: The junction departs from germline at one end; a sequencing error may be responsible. Here the CDR3 DNA reads TGTGCCAGTAGTTTAGAAGGGACTGTCTACAATGAGCAGTTCTTC. Translating it yields CASSLEGTVYNEQFF. The J gene is TRBJ2-1, the V gene TRBV19; TRBD2 is a possible D gene (6 bases). Germline loops: CDR1 LNHDA, CDR2 SQIVND (reference sequence). The CDR3 has 15 amino acids.

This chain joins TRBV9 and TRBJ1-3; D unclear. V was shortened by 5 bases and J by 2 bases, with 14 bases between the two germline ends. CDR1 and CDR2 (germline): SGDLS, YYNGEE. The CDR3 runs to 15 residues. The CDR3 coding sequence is TGTGCCAGCAGTCGTAGTTTAGTAGCTGGAAACACCATATATTTT. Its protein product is CASSRSLVAGNTIYF.

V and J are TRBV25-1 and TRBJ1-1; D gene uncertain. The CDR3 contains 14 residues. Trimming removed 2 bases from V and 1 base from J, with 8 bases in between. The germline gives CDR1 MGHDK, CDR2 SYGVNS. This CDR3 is CASSEADSNTEAFF. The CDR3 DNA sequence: TGTGCCAGCAGTGAAGCCGACTCGAACACTGAAGCTTTCTTT. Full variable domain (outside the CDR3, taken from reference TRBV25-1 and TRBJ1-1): EADIYQTPRYLVIGTGKKITLECSQTMGHDKMYWYQQDPGMELHLIHYSYGVNSTEKGDLSSESTVSRIRTEHFPLTLESARPSHTSQYLCASSEADSNTEAFFGQGTRLTVV.

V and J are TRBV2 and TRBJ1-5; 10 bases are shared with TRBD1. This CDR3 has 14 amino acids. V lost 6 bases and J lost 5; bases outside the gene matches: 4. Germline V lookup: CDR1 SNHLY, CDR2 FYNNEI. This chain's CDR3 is CASRGGQGDQPQHF. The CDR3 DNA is TGTGCCAGCAGAGGCGGACAGGGGGATCAGCCCCAGCATTTT.

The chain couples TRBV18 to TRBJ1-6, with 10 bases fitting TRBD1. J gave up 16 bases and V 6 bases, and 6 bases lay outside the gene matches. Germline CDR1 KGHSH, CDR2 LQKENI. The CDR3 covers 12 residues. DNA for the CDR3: TGTGCCAGCTCGCTAGGGACAGGGGCGCTCCACTTT. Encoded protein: CASSLGTGALHF.

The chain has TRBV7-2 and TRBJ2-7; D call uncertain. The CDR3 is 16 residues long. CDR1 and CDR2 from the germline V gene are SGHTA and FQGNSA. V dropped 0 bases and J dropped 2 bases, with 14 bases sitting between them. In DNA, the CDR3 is TGTGCCAGCAGCTTAGCGGCAAACTACTTAACCTACGAGCAGTACTTC. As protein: CASSLAANYLTYEQYF.

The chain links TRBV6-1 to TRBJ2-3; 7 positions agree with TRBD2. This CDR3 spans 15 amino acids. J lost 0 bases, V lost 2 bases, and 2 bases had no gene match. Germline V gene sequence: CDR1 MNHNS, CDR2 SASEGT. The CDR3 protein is CASSETSVSTDTQYF. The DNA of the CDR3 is TGTGCCAGCAGTGAAACTAGCGTTAGCACAGATACGCAGTATTTT.

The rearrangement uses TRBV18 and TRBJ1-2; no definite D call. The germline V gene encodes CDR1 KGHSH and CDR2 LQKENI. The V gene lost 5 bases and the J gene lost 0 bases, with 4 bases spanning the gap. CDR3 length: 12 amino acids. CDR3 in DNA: TGTGCCAGCTCAGGGCCTAACTATGGCTACACCTTC. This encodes CASSGPNYGYTF.

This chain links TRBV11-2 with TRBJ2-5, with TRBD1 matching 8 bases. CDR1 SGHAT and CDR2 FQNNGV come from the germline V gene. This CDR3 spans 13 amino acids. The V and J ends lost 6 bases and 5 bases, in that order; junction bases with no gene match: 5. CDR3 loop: CASSDRGGETQYF. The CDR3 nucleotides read TGTGCCAGCAGTGACAGGGGTGGGGAGACCCAGTACTTC.

CDR3 sequence reads: CASSSTTGQETQYF. CDR3 coding DNA: TGTGCCAGCAGCTCGACGACAGGGCAAGAGACCCAGTACTTC. This rearrangement joins TRBV7-6 to TRBJ2-5; 7 bases map to TRBD1. There are 14 residues in the CDR3. V shed 4 bases, J shed 2 bases, and the junction held 4 bases outside the gene matches. The germline gives CDR1 SGHVS, CDR2 FNYEAQ.

In nucleotides, the CDR3 is TGTGCCAGCAGCCAACGCCCCGGAGGCGGCAATCAGCCCCAGCATTTT. Protein sequence: CASSQRPGGGNQPQHF. V and J are TRBV4-2 and TRBJ1-5; D remains unclear. In germline, CDR1 is LGHNA, CDR2 YNFKEQ. Trimming took off 2 bases at V and 2 bases at J, with 13 bases between the two ends. This CDR3 is built from 16 residues.

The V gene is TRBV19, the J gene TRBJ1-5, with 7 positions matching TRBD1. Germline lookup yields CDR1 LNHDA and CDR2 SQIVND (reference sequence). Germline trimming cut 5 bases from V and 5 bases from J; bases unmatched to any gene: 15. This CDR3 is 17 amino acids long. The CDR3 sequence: CASSSRQGGFRDQPQHF. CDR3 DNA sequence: TGTGCCAGTAGTTCAAGACAGGGTGGATTTAGGGATCAGCCCCAGCATTTT.

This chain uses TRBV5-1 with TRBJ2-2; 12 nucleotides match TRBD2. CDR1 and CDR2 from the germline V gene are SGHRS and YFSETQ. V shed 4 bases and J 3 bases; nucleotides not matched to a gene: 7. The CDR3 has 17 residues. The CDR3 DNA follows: TGCGCCAGCAGCCTTCGGACTAGCGGGATCGACACCGGGGAGCTGTTTTTT. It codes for CASSLRTSGIDTGELFF.

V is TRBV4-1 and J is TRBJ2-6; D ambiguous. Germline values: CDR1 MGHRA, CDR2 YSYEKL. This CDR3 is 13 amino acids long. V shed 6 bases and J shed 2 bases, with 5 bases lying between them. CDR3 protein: CASRLPGANVLTF. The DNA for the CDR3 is TGCGCCAGCAGACTCCCTGGGGCCAACGTCCTGACTTTC.

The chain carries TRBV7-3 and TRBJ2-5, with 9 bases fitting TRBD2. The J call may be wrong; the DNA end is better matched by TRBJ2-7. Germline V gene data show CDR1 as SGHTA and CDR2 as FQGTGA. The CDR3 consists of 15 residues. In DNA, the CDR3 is TGTGCCAGCAGCTTAGGTGCGGGAGGGCCGGACGAGCAGTACTTC. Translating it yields CASSLGAGGPDEQYF.

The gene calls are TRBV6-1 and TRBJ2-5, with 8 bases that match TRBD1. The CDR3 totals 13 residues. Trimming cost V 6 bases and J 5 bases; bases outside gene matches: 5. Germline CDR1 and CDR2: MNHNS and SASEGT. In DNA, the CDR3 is TGTGCCAGCAGACTTAACAGGGGGGAGACCCAGTACTTC. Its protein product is CASRLNRGETQYF.

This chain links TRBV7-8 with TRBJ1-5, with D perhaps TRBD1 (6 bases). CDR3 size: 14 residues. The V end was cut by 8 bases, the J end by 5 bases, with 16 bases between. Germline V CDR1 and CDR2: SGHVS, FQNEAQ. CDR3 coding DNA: TGTGCCAGCGGATCTGGCAGGGGCGATCAGCCCCAGCATTTT. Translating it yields CASGSGRGDQPQHF.

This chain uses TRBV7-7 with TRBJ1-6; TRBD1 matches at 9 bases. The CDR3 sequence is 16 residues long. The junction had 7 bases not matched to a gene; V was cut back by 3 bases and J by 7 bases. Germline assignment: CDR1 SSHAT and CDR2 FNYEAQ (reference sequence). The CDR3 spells CASSFPSGTGNSPLHF. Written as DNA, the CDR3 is TGTGCCAGCAGCTTTCCCTCAGGGACAGGGAATTCACCCCTCCACTTT. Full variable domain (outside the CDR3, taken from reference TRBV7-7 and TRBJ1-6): GAGVSQSPRYKVTKRGQDVTLRCDPISSHATLYWYQQALGQGPEFLTYFNYEAQPDKSGLPSDRFSAERPEGSISTLTIQRTEQRDSAMYRCASSFPSGTGNSPLHFGNGTRLTVT.

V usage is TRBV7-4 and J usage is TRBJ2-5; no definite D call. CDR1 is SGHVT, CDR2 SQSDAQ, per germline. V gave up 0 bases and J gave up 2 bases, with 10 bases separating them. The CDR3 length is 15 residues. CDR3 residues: CASSLAWRLQETQYF. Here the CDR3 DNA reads TGTGCCAGCAGCTTAGCCTGGAGACTTCAAGAGACCCAGTACTTC.